The clone carrying this TCR beta chain was detected ten times or more. Antigen unknown. These data come from a study of T cells in Graves' hyperthyroidism and ophthalmopathy. Newly diagnosed hyperthyroidism patients aged 18 to 65 years had disease lasting under 2 months. The diagnoses drew upon clinical symptoms, serum thyroxine and TRAb, thyroid ultrasound and orbital computed tomography. This CDR3 has 15 residues. Trimming removed 5 bases at V and 1 base at J, with 15 bases between. Germline loops: CDR1 SGHRS, CDR2 YFSETQ. Amplification of TCR beta CDR3 regions was performed using RNA transcripts as template. A set of HTBI primers served as the primers for a first-round RT-PCR of the TCR CDR3. MiXCR, run by TCRdb on the multiplex PCR reads, gives a single entry per CDR3 protein. The sample includes approximately 98,000 distinct CDR3 sequences, approximately 39% of them seen just once. Study findings and constraints: In simple terms, a model built on 13 V-J features told ophthalmopathy apart from stable hyperthyroidism. Among thyroid clonotypes expanded above 0.001, most also appeared in blood.

The source material was peripheral blood or thyroid tissue (not recorded which). The sequence came from a woman in her 30s with Graves' hyperthyroidism. This chain uses TRBV5-1 with TRBJ1-2, with D possibly matching TRBD1 (6 bases). The DNA of the CDR3 is TGCGCCAGCAGGACGTCCCAGGGGTTTAACTATGGCTACACCTTC. Its translation: CASRTSQGFNYGYTF.